This TCR beta chain is from a study of CD8+ T cells in alopecia areata. Study-level information: Treated patients swallowed 5 to 10 mg of oral tofacitinib twice daily.

As concerns this clone: Its antigen is unknown.

The sequencing template was cDNA reverse transcribed from extracted RNA. TCRdb keeps only in-frame clones here, not all; method: immunoSEQ multiplex PCR. The table includes 100,000 or so clones, approximately 63% detected once. Study observations and caveats: For patients receiving tofacitinib, scalp clonality and expanded CD8+ clones among the top 100 significantly decreased. Resident alphabeta T-cell populations of normal skin are likewise subject to sequencing in scalp samples.

This CDR3 region has 12 residues. CDR1 and CDR2 (germline): MNHEY, SVGAGI. The germline V and J ends were trimmed by 5 bases and 7 bases, with 12 bases remaining between them. As for treatment: oral pan-JAK inhibitor, 5-10 mg twice daily. The rearrangement joins TRBV6-5 to TRBJ2-7; a possible D gene is TRBD2 (7 bases). The TCR comes from a human donor with alopecia areata. Here the sequenced sample was CD8+ T cells sorted from blood, taken between weeks 55 and 65, from a patient treated with tofacitinib. The CDR3 DNA reads TGTGCCAGCAGTCTCGGGGGGCGGGAGCAGTACTTC. This encodes CASSLGGREQYF.